The 24 T cell receptor beta chains reported below all come from one sample, sequenced in a study of blood T cell repertoires in COVID-19. Data came from immunoSEQ multiplex PCR; TCRdb stores just in-frame clones and leaves some out. This table holds more than 200,000 clones, around 80% found once. What was sequenced was peripheral blood. All receptors come from a woman aged 40 to 49 with active or convalescent COVID-19.

The chain is built from TRBV5-1 and TRBJ1-6, with 7 positions matching TRBD1. V lost 0 bases, J lost 7 bases, and 7 bases stayed unmatched. The CDR3 has 16 amino acids. Germline CDR1 is SGHRS and CDR2 is YFSETQ. The CDR3 coding sequence is TGCGCCAGCAGCTTGGGCGCCGGGACAGACAATTCACCCCTCCACTTT. Translating gives CASSLGAGTDNSPLHF.

The chain combines TRBV6-1 with TRBJ2-7; D is undetermined. Germline-derived CDR1 and CDR2 are MNHNS and SASEGT. This CDR3 has 14 residues. V lost 1 base and J 0 bases, leaving 7 bases between the germline ends. The CDR3 DNA reads TGTGCCAGCAGTGAAGTATGGAGCTCCTACGAGCAGTACTTC. Encoded protein: CASSEVWSSYEQYF.

The V gene is TRBV19, the J gene TRBJ1-5; D gene ambiguous. Germline V gives CDR1 LNHDA, CDR2 SQIVND (reference sequence). The CDR3 loop spans 17 amino acids. V was pared by 0 bases and J by 2 bases, with 14 bases between. The CDR3 nucleotides are TGTGCCAGTAGTATAGATCCGAGGGCTTGGGGCAATCAGCCCCAGCATTTT. Translated, it gives CASSIDPRAWGNQPQHF.

The rearrangement uses TRBV2 and TRBJ1-6, with D perhaps matching TRBD1 (5 bases). The ends were cut back, 8 bases at V and 5 bases at J, with 19 bases in the middle. Germline V CDR1 and CDR2: SNHLY, FYNNEI. The CDR3 has 16 amino acids. CDR3 nucleotides: TGTGCCAGCTGTAGCCCACTGGGGGGTAATAATTCACCCCTCCACTTT. The encoded protein is CASCSPLGGNNSPLHF.

The chain carries TRBV29-1 and TRBJ1-2; a weak D match, TRBD1 (5 bases). Germline lookup yields CDR1 SQVTM and CDR2 ANQGSEA. Trimming shortened V by 4 bases and J by 3 bases, and 12 bases separated the two germline ends. This CDR3 has 13 residues. The CDR3 is CSVGRGSDYGYTF. As DNA, the CDR3 is TGCAGCGTTGGGCGGGGGTCGGACTATGGCTACACCTTC.

The chain joins TRBV10-3 to TRBJ2-3; 7 positions match TRBD2. The germline V gene has CDR1 ENHRY and CDR2 SYGVKD. CDR3 length: 12 amino acids. V shed 11 bases and J 3 bases; nucleotides not matched to a gene: 5. The CDR3 nucleotides are TGTGCCGGGGGGGGAGGAACAGATACGCAGTATTTT. Amino acids: CAGGGGTDTQYF.

About this clone: One end of the junction does not line up with germline, which may come from a read error. The rearrangement uses TRBV7-7 and TRBJ2-1; TRBD2 aligns across 7 bases. Germline lookup yields CDR1 SSHAT and CDR2 FNYEAQ (reference sequence). There are 13 residues in the CDR3. DNA of the CDR3: TGTGCTAGCAGCCGGGACTACAACAATGAGCAGTTCTTC. It yields the protein CASSRDYNNEQFF.

The chain uses TRBV2 and TRBJ1-1, with 7 bases aligning to TRBD1. Germline values: CDR1 SNHLY, CDR2 FYNNEI. Unmatched junction bases numbered 6, after V lost 1 base and J lost 10 bases. The CDR3 extends over 13 amino acids. CDR3 region: CASSEERGRGAFF. CDR3 nucleotides: TGTGCCAGCAGTGAAGAAAGGGGGCGCGGAGCTTTCTTT. Complete variable domain (other parts from reference TRBV2 and TRBJ1-1): EPEVTQTPSHQVTQMGQEVILRCVPISNHLYFYWYRQILGQKVEFLVSFYNNEISEKSEIFDDQFSVERPDGSNFTLKIRSTKLEDSAMYFCASSEERGRGAFFGQGTRLTVV.

The V gene is TRBV6-2 or TRBV6-3, the J gene TRBJ2-2, with 9 bases fitting TRBD1. The CDR3 totals 15 residues. Germline-derived CDR1 and CDR2 are MNHEY and SVGEGT. V lost 6 bases and J lost 5; bases outside the gene matches: 7. CDR3 sequence (DNA): TGTGCCAGCAGCCTGGACAGGGGATGGACCGGGGAGCTGTTTTTT. Protein product: CASSLDRGWTGELFF.

The CDR3 spells CAWSLLNTEAFF. The DNA for the CDR3 is TGTGCCTGGAGTTTATTGAACACTGAAGCTTTCTTT. This chain uses TRBV30 with TRBJ1-1; D not resolved. The ends were cut back, 2 bases at V and 0 bases at J, with 4 bases in the middle. In germline, CDR1 is GTSNPN, CDR2 SVGIG (reference sequence). The CDR3 length is 12 residues. The variable domain in full, with the rest retrieved from reference TRBV30 and TRBJ1-1, is SQTIHQWPATLVQPVGSPLSLECTVEGTSNPNLYWYRQAAGRGLQLLFYSVGIGQISSEVPQNLSASRPQDRQFILSSKKLLLSDSGFYLCAWSLLNTEAFFGQGTRLTVV.

V gene TRBV29-1 combines with J gene TRBJ2-5; D gene unclear. V lost 4 bases and J lost 0, with 12 bases in between. The CDR3 length is 14 residues. Germline V gives CDR1 SQVTM, CDR2 ANQGSEA. CDR3 sequence (DNA): TGCAGCGTTGGAACGGGTCGGTACCAAGAGACCCAGTACTTC. It encodes CSVGTGRYQETQYF.

The chain links TRBV9 to TRBJ1-4; D not resolved. The length of the CDR3 is 18 residues. Germline CDR1 and CDR2: SGDLS and YYNGEE. V lost 1 base and J lost 8, with 24 bases in between. The CDR3 DNA is TGTGCCAGCAGCGTACGGCCCGACTCGATCCGGGAGCAAGAAAAACTGTTTTTT. Its protein product is CASSVRPDSIREQEKLFF.

The rearrangement joins TRBV7-8 to TRBJ1-5, with a possible D match to TRBD1 (6 bases). The germline gives CDR1 SGHVS, CDR2 FQNEAQ. Trimming shortened V by 1 base and J by 7 bases, and 11 bases separated the two germline ends. The CDR3 has 14 residues. In DNA, the CDR3 is TGTGCCAGCAGCTTAGGGCAGGGGAAGCAGCCCCAGCATTTT. Amino acid sequence: CASSLGQGKQPQHF. Supplemented by reference TRBV7-8 and TRBJ1-5, the full variable domain reads GAGVSQSPRYKVAKRGQDVALRCDPISGHVSLFWYQQALGQGPEFLTYFQNEAQLDKSGLPSDRFFAERPEGSVSTLKIQRTQQEDSAVYLCASSLGQGKQPQHFGDGTRLSIL.

This rearrangement joins TRBV5-3 to TRBJ1-1; 7 bases map to TRBD1. TRBV5-3 is annotated as an ORF whose role is uncertain. CDR3 size: 14 residues. V shed 1 base and J 4 bases; nucleotides not matched to a gene: 4. For the CDR3, the DNA is TGTGCCAGAAGCTTGACAGGGGATGGCACTGAAGCTTTCTTT. Translation gives CARSLTGDGTEAFF.

The chain joins TRBV28 to TRBJ1-1; D not resolved. Looked up from germline, CDR1 is MDHEN and CDR2 is SYDVKM. The CDR3 consists of 11 residues. V was pared by 8 bases and J by 4 bases, with 8 bases between. The CDR3 loop is CASPRGTEAFF. CDR3 DNA sequence: TGTGCCAGCCCCCGCGGCACTGAAGCTTTCTTT.

The chain combines TRBV5-1 with TRBJ2-5; perhaps TRBD2 as D (7 bases). V shed 6 bases and J shed 1 base, with 10 bases lying between them. Germline V gene data show CDR1 as SGHRS and CDR2 as YFSETQ. CDR3 length equals 13 residues. Written as DNA, the CDR3 is TGCGCCAGCAACCGGGGGGCCCAAGAGACCCAGTACTTC. It yields the protein CASNRGAQETQYF.

The V call is TRBV27, the J call TRBJ2-3, with D tentatively TRBD1 (5 bases). Per the germline V gene, CDR1 is MNHEY and CDR2 is SMNVEV (reference sequence). This CDR3 comprises 13 residues. V was pared by 4 bases and J by 6 bases, with 11 bases between. The CDR3 DNA sequence: TGTGCCAGCAGTTCCAGGGCTTCGGATACGCAGTATTTT. Protein sequence: CASSSRASDTQYF.

J is TRBJ1-2 and V is TRBV4-1; 8 bases align to TRBD1. J was trimmed by 7 bases and V by 7 bases; bases with no gene match: 8. The CDR3 covers 13 residues. Germline CDR1 MGHRA, CDR2 YSYEKL. DNA for the CDR3: TGCGCCAGCAACCGCCGGCAGGGGGCTGGCTACACCTTC. Translated, it gives CASNRRQGAGYTF.

V usage is TRBV7-9 and J usage is TRBJ1-2; D is perhaps TRBD1 (5 bases). V lost 4 bases and J lost 5, with 14 bases in between. Germline CDR1 SEHNR, CDR2 FQNEAQ (reference sequence). The CDR3 runs 14 residues. Here the CDR3 DNA reads TGTGCCAGCAGCTCCTCGGGGGGGGAGTATGGCTACACCTTC. This gives the protein CASSSSGGEYGYTF.

This sequence joins TRBV4-1 and TRBJ1-6, with 12 nucleotides matching TRBD1. Losses at the gene ends were 6 bases for V and 7 bases for J; bases not matched to a gene: 7. Germline CDR1 is MGHRA and CDR2 is YSYEKL. CDR3 length equals 16 residues. The CDR3 DNA is TGCGCCAGCAGTCTGGGACAGGGGGCAGGGAATTCACCCCTCCACTTT. Protein sequence: CASSLGQGAGNSPLHF.

This clone was seen just once. This rearrangement joins TRBV6-5 to TRBJ1-2; 12 bases align to TRBD1. With V trimmed by 5 bases and J by 4 bases, 5 bases remained unmatched. CDR3 length: 15 residues. Germline CDR1 and CDR2: MNHEY and SVGAGI. In DNA form, the CDR3 reads TGTGCCAGCAGTACTGGGACAGGGGGCGGCTATGGCTACACCTTC. This translates into CASSTGTGGGYGYTF.

The V call is TRBV15, the J call TRBJ1-2, with D perhaps matching TRBD1 (5 bases). This CDR3 contains 16 residues. Germline V gives CDR1 LNHNV, CDR2 YYDKDF (reference sequence). V was cut by 0 bases and J by 2 bases, with 13 bases left in between. The CDR3 region is CATSRDRQGLNYGYTF. The CDR3 bases are TGTGCCACCAGCAGAGATAGGCAGGGCCTGAACTATGGCTACACCTTC.

The gene calls are TRBV20-1 and TRBJ2-7; 11 bases match TRBD1. The CDR3 sequence is 13 residues long. Germline V gene sequence: CDR1 DFQATT, CDR2 SNEGSKA (reference sequence). The trim removed 3 bases at V and 7 bases at J, leaving 5 bases unmatched. The CDR3: CSASLGTGGEQYF. CDR3 nucleotide sequence: TGCAGTGCTAGTTTAGGGACAGGGGGTGAGCAGTACTTC.

J is TRBJ1-3 and V is TRBV19, with TRBD1 as a possible D gene (6 bases). V gave up 4 bases and J gave up 0 bases, with 10 bases separating them. CDR1 and CDR2 (germline): LNHDA, SQIVND (reference sequence). The CDR3 runs 15 residues. The CDR3 DNA is TGTGCCAGTAGTACTCAGGGGAGCTCTGGAAACACCATATATTTT. This translates into CASSTQGSSGNTIYF.